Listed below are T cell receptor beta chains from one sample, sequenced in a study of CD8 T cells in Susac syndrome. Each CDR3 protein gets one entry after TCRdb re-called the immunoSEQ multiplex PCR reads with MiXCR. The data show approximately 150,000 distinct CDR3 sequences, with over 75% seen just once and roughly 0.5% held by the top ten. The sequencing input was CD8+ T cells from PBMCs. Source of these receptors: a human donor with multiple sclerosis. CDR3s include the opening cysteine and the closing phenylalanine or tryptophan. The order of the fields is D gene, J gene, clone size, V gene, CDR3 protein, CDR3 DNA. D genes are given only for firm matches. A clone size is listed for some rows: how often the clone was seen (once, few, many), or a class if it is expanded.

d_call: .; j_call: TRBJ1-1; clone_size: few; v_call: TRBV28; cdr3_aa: CASSLRGNTEAFF; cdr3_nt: TGTGCCAGCAGTTTAAGGGGGAACACTGAAGCTTTCTTT
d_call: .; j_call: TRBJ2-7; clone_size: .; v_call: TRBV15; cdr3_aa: CATSRDTYYEQYF; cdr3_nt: TGTGCCACCAGCAGGGACACTTACTACGAGCAGTACTTC
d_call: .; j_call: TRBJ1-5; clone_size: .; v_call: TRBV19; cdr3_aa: CATKDGGVGQPQHF; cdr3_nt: TGTGCCACCAAGGACGGGGGCGTAGGTCAGCCCCAGCATTTT
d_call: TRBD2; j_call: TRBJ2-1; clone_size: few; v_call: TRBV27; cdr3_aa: CASRTSGIYNEQFF; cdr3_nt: TGTGCCAGCAGGACTAGCGGGATCTACAATGAGCAGTTCTTC
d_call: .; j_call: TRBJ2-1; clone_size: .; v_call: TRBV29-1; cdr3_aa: CSAYVRGNEQFF; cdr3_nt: TGCAGCGCCTATGTCCGGGGCAATGAGCAGTTCTTC
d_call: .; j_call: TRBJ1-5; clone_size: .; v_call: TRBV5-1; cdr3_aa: CASSLLQGHQPQHF; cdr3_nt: TGCGCCAGCAGCTTGTTGCAGGGGCATCAGCCCCAGCATTTT
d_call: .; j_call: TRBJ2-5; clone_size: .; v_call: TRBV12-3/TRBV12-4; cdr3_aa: CASGFPGETQYF; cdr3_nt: TGTGCCAGCGGATTCCCTGGAGAGACCCAGTACTTC
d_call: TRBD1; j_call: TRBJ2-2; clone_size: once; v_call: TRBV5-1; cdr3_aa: CASSPGQGLRGGELFF; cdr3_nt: TGCGCCAGCAGCCCGGGACAGGGGTTGCGTGGCGGGGAGCTGTTTTTT
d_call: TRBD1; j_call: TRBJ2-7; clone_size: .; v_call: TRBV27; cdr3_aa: CASSLSFGDRVNEQYF; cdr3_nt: TGTGCCAGCAGTTTATCTTTCGGGGACAGGGTTAACGAGCAGTACTTC
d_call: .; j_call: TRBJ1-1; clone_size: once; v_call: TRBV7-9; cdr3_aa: CASSAAGSEAFF; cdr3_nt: TGTGCCAGCAGCGCCGCCGGGAGTGAAGCTTTCTTT
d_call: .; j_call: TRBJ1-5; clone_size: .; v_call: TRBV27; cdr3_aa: CASSLWRQPQHF; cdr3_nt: TGTGCCAGCAGTTTATGGCGTCAGCCCCAGCATTTT
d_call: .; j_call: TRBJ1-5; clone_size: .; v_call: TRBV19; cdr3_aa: CASSIGVSSNQPQHF; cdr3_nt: TGTGCCAGTAGTATTGGGGTCAGTAGCAATCAGCCCCAGCATTTT
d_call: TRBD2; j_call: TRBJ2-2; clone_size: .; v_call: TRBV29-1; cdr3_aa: CSGRTSGTGELFF; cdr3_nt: TGCAGCGGCCGGACTAGCGGGACCGGGGAGCTGTTTTTT
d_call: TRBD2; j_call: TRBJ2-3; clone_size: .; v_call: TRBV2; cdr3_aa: CANIGLAGGETQYF; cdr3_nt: TGTGCCAACATAGGTCTAGCGGGGGGCGAGACGCAGTATTTT
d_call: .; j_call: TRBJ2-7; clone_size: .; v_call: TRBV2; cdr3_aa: CASSEVAGVYEQYF; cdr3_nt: TGTGCCAGCAGTGAGGTCGCAGGGGTTTACGAGCAGTACTTC
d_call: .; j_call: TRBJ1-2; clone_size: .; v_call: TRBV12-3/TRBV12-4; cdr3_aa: CASSSDIPNYGYTF; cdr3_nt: TGTGCCAGCAGTTCGGACATCCCAAACTATGGCTACACCTTC
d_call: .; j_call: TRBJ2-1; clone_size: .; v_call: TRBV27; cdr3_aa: CASSLGDEQFF; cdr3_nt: TGTGCCAGCAGTTTGGGAGATGAGCAGTTCTTC
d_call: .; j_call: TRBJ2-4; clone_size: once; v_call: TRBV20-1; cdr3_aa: CSARDLVGENIQYF; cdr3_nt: TGCAGTGCTAGAGATTTGGTGGGGGAAAACATTCAGTACTTC
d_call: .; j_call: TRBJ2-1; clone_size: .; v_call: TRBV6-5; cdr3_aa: CASSYSAEYNEQFF; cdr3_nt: TGTGCCAGCAGTTACTCGGCTGAGTACAATGAGCAGTTCTTC
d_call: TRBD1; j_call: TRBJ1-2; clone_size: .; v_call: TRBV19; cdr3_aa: CASSPPTGLFGYTF; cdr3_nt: TGTGCCAGTAGTCCCCCGACAGGGCTCTTTGGCTACACCTTC
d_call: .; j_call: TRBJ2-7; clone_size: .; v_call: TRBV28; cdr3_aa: CASSSYKGPSYEQYF; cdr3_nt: TGTGCCAGCAGTTCCTACAAAGGGCCTTCCTACGAGCAGTACTTC
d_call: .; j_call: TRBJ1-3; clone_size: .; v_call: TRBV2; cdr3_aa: CASTVTSGNTIYF; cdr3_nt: TGTGCCAGCACTGTAACCTCTGGAAACACCATATATTTT
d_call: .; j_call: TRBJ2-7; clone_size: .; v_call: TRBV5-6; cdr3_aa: CASSGDSVEQYF; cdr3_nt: TGTGCCAGCAGCGGCGACAGCGTCGAGCAGTACTTC